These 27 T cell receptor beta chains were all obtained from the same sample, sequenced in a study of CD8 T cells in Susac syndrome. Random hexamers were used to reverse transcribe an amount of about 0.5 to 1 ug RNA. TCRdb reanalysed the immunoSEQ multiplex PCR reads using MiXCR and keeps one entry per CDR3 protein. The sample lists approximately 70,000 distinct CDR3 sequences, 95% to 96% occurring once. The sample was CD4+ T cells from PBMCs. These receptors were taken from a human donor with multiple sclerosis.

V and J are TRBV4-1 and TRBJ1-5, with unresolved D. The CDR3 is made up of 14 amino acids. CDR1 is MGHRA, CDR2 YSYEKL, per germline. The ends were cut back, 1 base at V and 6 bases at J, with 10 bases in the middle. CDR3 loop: CASSQVLASQPQHF. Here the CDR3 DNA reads TGCGCCAGCAGCCAAGTTCTGGCTAGTCAGCCCCAGCATTTT.

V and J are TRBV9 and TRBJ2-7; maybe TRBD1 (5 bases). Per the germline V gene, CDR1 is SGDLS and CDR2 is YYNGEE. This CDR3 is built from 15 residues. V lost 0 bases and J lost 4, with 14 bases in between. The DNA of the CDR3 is TGTGCCAGCAGCGTAGCTTCGGCAGGGCGGTACGAGCAGTACTTC. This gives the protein CASSVASAGRYEQYF.

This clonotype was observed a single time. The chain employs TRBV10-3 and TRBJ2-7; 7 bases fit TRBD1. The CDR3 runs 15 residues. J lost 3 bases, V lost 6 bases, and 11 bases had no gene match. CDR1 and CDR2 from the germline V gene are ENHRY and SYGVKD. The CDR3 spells CAISLALGQSYEQYF. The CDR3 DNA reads TGTGCCATCAGCCTCGCTCTGGGACAGAGCTACGAGCAGTACTTC.

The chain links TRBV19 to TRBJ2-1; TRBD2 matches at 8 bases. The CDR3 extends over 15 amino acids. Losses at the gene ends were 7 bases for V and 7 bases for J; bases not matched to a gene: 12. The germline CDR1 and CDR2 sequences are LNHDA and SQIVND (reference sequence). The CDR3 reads CASISGAGGKNEQFF. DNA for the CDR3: TGTGCCAGTATCTCCGGGGCGGGGGGTAAGAATGAGCAGTTCTTC.

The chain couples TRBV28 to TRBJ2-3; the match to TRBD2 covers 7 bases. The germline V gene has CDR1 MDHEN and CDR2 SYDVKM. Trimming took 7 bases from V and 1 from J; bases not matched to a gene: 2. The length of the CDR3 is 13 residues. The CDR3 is CASMGGGTDTQYF. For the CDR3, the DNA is TGTGCCAGCATGGGGGGGGGCACAGATACGCAGTATTTT.

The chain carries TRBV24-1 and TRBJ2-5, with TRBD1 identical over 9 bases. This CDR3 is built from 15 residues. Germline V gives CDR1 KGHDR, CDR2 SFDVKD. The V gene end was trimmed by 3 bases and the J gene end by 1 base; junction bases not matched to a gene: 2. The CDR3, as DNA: TGTGCCACCAGTGATGTGGGACAGGGCCAAGAGACCCAGTACTTC. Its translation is CATSDVGQGQETQYF.

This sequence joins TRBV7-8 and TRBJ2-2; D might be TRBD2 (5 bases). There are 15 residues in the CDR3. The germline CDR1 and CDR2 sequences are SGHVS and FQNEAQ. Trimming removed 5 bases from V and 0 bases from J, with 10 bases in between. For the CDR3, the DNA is TGTGCCAGCAGCCCTCGGAGGACGAACACCGGGGAGCTGTTTTTT. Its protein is CASSPRRTNTGELFF.

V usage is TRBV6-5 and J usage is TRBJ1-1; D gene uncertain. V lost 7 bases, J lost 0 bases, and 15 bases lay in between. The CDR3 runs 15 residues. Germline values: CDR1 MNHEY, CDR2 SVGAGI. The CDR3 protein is CASTHRVSVNTEAFF. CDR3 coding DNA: TGTGCCAGCACCCACCGGGTAAGCGTGAACACTGAAGCTTTCTTT.

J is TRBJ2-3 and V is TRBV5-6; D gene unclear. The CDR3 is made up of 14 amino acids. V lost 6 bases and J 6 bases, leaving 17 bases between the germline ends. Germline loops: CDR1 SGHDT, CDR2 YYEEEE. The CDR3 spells CASTPVHARDTQYF. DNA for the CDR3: TGTGCCAGCACCCCGGTACATGCAAGGGATACGCAGTATTTT.

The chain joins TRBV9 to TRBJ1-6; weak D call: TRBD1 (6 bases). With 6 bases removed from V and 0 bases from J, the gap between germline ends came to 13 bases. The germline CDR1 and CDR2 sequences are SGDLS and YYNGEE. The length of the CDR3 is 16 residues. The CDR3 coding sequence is TGTGCCAGCAACGGGGGCCACAGCTCCTATAATTCACCCCTCCACTTT. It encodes CASNGGHSSYNSPLHF.

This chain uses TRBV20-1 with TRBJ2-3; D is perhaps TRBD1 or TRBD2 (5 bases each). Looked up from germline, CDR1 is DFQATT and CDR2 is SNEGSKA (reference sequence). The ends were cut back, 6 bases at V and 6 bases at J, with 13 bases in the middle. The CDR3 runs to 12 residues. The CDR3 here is CSADSGRDTQYF. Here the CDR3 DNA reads TGCAGTGCGGACTCGGGGCGGGATACGCAGTATTTT.

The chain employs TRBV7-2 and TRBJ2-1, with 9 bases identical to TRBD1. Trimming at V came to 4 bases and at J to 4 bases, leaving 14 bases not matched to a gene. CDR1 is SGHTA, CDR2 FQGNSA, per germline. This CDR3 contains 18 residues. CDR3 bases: TGTGCCAGCAGCTCCCCCGGGACAGGGTTTCTCCCATACAATGAGCAGTTCTTC. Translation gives CASSSPGTGFLPYNEQFF.

This CDR3 reads CASRRPPGEELFF. The CDR3 DNA follows: TGTGCCAGCAGGCGACCCCCAGGCGAGGAGCTGTTTTTT. The chain couples TRBV7-9 to TRBJ2-2, with D hard to call. CDR3 size: 13 residues. Looked up from germline, CDR1 is SEHNR and CDR2 is FQNEAQ (reference sequence). The ends were cut back, 6 bases at V and 10 bases at J, with 15 bases in the middle.

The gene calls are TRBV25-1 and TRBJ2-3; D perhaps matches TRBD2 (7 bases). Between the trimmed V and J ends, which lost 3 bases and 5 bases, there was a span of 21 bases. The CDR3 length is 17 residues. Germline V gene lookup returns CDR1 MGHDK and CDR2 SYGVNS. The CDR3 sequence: CASSDLKGGGSVDTQYF. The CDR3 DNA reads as TGTGCCAGCAGTGACCTCAAGGGGGGGGGAAGTGTAGATACGCAGTATTTT.

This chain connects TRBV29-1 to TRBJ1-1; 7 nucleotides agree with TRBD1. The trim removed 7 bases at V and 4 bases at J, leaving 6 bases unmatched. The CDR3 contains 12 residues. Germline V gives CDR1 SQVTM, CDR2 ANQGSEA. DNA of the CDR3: TGCAGCGCCGTACAGGGGTCCACTGAAGCTTTCTTT. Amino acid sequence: CSAVQGSTEAFF.

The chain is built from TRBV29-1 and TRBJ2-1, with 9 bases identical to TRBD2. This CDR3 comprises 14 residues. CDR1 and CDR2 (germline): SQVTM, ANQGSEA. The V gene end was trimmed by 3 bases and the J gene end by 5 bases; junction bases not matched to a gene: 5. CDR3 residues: CSVESSGTNNEQFF. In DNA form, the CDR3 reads TGCAGCGTTGAGTCTAGCGGGACTAACAATGAGCAGTTCTTC.

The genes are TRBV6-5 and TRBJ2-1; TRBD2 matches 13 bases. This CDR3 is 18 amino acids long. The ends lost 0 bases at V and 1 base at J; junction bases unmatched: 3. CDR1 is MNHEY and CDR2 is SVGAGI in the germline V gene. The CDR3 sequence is CASSYSRTSGGSYNEQFF. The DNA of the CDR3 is TGTGCCAGCAGTTACTCGAGGACTAGCGGGGGTTCCTACAATGAGCAGTTCTTC.

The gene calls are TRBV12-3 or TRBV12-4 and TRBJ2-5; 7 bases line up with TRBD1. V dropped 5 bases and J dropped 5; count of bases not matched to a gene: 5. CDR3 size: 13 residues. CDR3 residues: CASSNRGWETQYF. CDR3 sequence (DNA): TGTGCCAGCAGTAACAGGGGATGGGAGACCCAGTACTTC.

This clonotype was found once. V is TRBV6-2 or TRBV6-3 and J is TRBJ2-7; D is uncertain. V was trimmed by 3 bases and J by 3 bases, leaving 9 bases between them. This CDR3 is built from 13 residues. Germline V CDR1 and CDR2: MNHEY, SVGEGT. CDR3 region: CASSYDSNYEQYF. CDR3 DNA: TGTGCCAGCAGTTATGACTCCAACTACGAGCAGTACTTC.

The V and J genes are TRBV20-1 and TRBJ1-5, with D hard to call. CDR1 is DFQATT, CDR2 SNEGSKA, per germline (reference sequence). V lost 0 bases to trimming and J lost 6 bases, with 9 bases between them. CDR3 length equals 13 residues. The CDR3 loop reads CSARDQGGQPQHF. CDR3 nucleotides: TGCAGTGCTAGAGACCAAGGCGGTCAGCCCCAGCATTTT.

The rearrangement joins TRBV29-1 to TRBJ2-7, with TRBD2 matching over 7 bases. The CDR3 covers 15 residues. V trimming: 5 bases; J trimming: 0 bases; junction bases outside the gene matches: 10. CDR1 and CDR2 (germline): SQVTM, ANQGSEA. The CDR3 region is CSVFSLAAISYEQYF. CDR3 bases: TGCAGCGTTTTTAGTCTAGCGGCGATCTCCTACGAGCAGTACTTC.

CDR3 sequence reads: CAFSRLNSGANVLTF. The CDR3 DNA sequence: TGTGCCTTCTCGCGTCTAAACTCTGGGGCCAACGTCCTGACTTTC. The V and J genes are TRBV30 and TRBJ2-6; D remains unclear. The CDR3 totals 15 residues. Deletions cut 7 bases from V and 0 bases from J, with 13 bases between. The germline V gene has CDR1 GTSNPN and CDR2 SVGIG (reference sequence). Full variable domain (missing parts from reference TRBV30 and TRBJ2-6): SQTIHQWPATLVQPVGSPLSLECTVEGTSNPNLYWYRQAAGRGLQLLFYSVGIGQISSEVPQNLSASRPQDRQFILSSKKLLLSDSGFYLCAFSRLNSGANVLTFGAGSRLTVL.

Here the CDR3 DNA reads TGTGCCTGGAGGGGGACCGCGAGAACCGGGGAGCTGTTTTTT. This translates into CAWRGTARTGELFF. The genes are TRBV30 and TRBJ2-2; tentatively, D is TRBD1 or TRBD2 (5 bases each). CDR1 GTSNPN and CDR2 SVGIG come from the germline V gene (reference sequence). The V end was cut by 3 bases, the J end by 5 bases, with 13 bases between. This CDR3 contains 14 residues.

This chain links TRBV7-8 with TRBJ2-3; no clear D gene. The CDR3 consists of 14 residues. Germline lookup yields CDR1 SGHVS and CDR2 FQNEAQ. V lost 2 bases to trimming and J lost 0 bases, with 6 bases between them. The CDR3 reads CASSLFGSTDTQYF. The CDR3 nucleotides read TGTGCCAGCAGCTTATTTGGGAGCACAGATACGCAGTATTTT.

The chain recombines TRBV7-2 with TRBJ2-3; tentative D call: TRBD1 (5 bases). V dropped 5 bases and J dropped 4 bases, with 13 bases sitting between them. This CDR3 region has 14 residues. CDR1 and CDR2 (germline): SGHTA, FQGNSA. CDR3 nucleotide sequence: TGTGCCAGCAGCATCCTAGGGGTTGCAGATACGCAGTATTTT. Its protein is CASSILGVADTQYF.

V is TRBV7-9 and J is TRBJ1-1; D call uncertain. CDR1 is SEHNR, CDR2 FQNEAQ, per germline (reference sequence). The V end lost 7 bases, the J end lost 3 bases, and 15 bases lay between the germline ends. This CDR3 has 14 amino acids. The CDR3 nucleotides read TGTGCCAGCAACCGGGAGGGCCCCTACACTGAAGCTTTCTTT. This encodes CASNREGPYTEAFF.

The CDR3 nucleotides are TGCGCCAGCAGCTTGGTTGTGGATTCACCCCTCCACTTT. Amino acid sequence: CASSLVVDSPLHF. This chain joins TRBV5-1 and TRBJ1-6; D is unclear. The V and J ends lost 0 bases and 8 bases respectively, with 6 bases between them. Germline CDR1 and CDR2: SGHRS and YFSETQ. The CDR3 totals 13 residues.